Shown below are 19 T cell receptor beta chains from a single sample sequenced in a study of regulatory T cells in long-lasting Graves disease. Assembly of TCR beta libraries relied on iRepertoire HTBI primers together with Arm-PCR of CDR3 regions. One entry per CDR3 protein, called by TCRdb with MiXCR from the multiplex PCR reads. The table includes about 450,000 distinct CDR3 sequences, around 22% detected once. Time point of the sample: persistent/refractory GD, antithyroid drugs over 5 years with positive TRAb. Extracted RNA from PBMCs served as the source of the TCR library. This specimen was peripheral blood mononuclear cells (PBMCs), taken when the disease was refractory, from a patient treated with antithyroid drugs. Receptor source: a female donor with Graves disease.

This clonotype was observed a few times. V usage is TRBV6-2 or TRBV6-3 and J usage is TRBJ2-3; a possible D gene is TRBD2 (7 bases). The CDR3 length is 16 residues. The germline V gene encodes CDR1 MNHEY and CDR2 SVGEGT. V shed 2 bases and J shed 4 bases, with 16 bases lying between them. DNA of the CDR3: TGTGCCAGCAGTTACGGGACACTGACTAGCTCAGATACGCAGTATTTT. Amino acid sequence: CASSYGTLTSSDTQYF.

With respect to this clonotype: A much larger clone differs by one base, so this may be a read error. This sequence joins TRBV6-2 or TRBV6-3 and TRBJ2-3; maybe TRBD1 (5 bases). CDR3 length: 13 residues. Germline CDR1 reads MNHEY; CDR2 reads SVGEGT. V lost 5 bases and J lost 5, with 11 bases in between. CDR3 nucleotide sequence: TGTGCCAGCAGTGATGGGGCGCAAGATACGCAGTATTTT. It is translated as CASSDGAQDTQYF.

The V and J genes are TRBV24-1 and TRBJ2-6, with no clear D. This CDR3 has 13 amino acids. V was trimmed by 6 bases and J by 4 bases, leaving 6 bases between them. The V gene's germline CDR1 is KGHDR and CDR2 SFDVKD. The CDR3 coding sequence is TGTGCCACCAGTAGTGGGGGGGCCAACGTCCTGACTTTC. Translating gives CATSSGGANVLTF.

Turning to this clonotype: A much more abundant neighbour one base away suggests this may be a read error. The chain uses TRBV5-5 and TRBJ1-1, with D unclear. This CDR3 spans 15 amino acids. Looked up from germline, CDR1 is SGHKS and CDR2 is YYEKEE (reference sequence). Trimming took 5 bases from V and 0 from J, leaving 14 bases between them. The CDR3 sequence is CASRQRITVNTEAFF. For the CDR3, the DNA is TGTGCCAGCAGGCAGCGAATTACAGTGAACACTGAAGCTTTCTTT. Combining the CDR3 with reference TRBV5-5 and TRBJ1-1 gives the whole variable domain DAGVTQSPTHLIKTRGQQVTLRCSPISGHKSVSWYQQVLGQGPQFIFQYYEKEERGRGNFPDRFSARQFPNYSSELNVNALLLGDSALYLCASRQRITVNTEAFFGQGTRLTVV.

To note about this clonotype: At one boundary the junction diverges from the germline segment, which might be a read error. This chain uses TRBV7-7 with TRBJ2-5, with 8 bases matching TRBD1. The CDR3 consists of 17 residues. The germline CDR1 and CDR2 sequences are SSHAT and FNYEAQ (reference sequence). CDR3 nucleotide sequence: TGTGCTAGCAGCTTAAGTAGGGACAGGCGAAATCAAGAGACCCAGTACTTC. Translating it yields CASSLSRDRRNQETQYF. The full variable domain, in which reference TRBV7-7 and TRBJ2-5 provide the parts outside the CDR3, is GAGVSQSPRYKVTKRGQDVTLRCDPISSHATLYWYQQALGQGPEFLTYFNYEAQPDKSGLPSDRFSAERPEGSISTLTIQRTEQRDSAMYRCASSLSRDRRNQETQYFGPGTRLLVL.

This clonotype was seen many times. This chain joins TRBV7-9 and TRBJ2-2; TRBD1 matches 8 bases. Losses at the gene ends were 7 bases for V and 0 bases for J; bases not matched to a gene: 4. Germline V gene data show CDR1 as SEHNR and CDR2 as FQNEAQ (reference sequence). The length of the CDR3 is 15 residues. CDR3 sequence (DNA): TGTGCCAGCACCAGGGGGCTCCCGAACACCGGGGAGCTGTTTTTT. This encodes CASTRGLPNTGELFF.

This clonotype has ten or more counts. The chain is built from TRBV6-1 and TRBJ1-2; D unclear. V lost 7 bases to trimming and J lost 4 bases, with 19 bases between them. The CDR3 sequence is 15 residues long. Germline CDR1 MNHNS, CDR2 SASEGT. This chain's CDR3 is CASNPVWIRSYGYTF. CDR3 in DNA: TGTGCCAGCAACCCTGTGTGGATTCGTTCCTATGGCTACACCTTC.

This clonotype was detected many times. Here the CDR3 reads CSARQPSSYNSPLHF. The CDR3 DNA sequence: TGCAGTGCTAGACAACCTAGCTCCTATAATTCACCCCTCCACTTT. This rearrangement joins TRBV20-1 to TRBJ1-6; D gene unclear. This CDR3 spans 15 amino acids. Germline CDR1 and CDR2: DFQATT and SNEGSKA (reference sequence). V gave up 2 bases and J gave up 0 bases, with 8 bases separating them.

This clonotype was recorded a few times. The chain joins TRBV19 to TRBJ1-2; a weak D match, TRBD1 (6 bases). This CDR3 is 15 amino acids long. V lost 7 bases to trimming and J lost 7 bases, with 22 bases between them. In germline, CDR1 is LNHDA, CDR2 SQIVND (reference sequence). The CDR3 nucleotides are TGTGCCAGTAACCAATTCCGGACAGACCTAAGTGGCTACACCTTC. Its translation is CASNQFRTDLSGYTF.

This clonotype was recorded a few times. The CDR3 nucleotides read TGCGCCAGCAGCTCGCTCATAACTAGCGGGAGGCCCGGGGAGCTGTTTTTT. Its translation: CASSSLITSGRPGELFF. This rearrangement joins TRBV5-1 to TRBJ2-2; 12 bases align to TRBD2. The CDR3 covers 17 residues. Germline V lookup: CDR1 SGHRS, CDR2 YFSETQ. With V trimmed by 3 bases and J by 6 bases, 9 bases remained unmatched.

Notes on this clonotype: A single base separates this from a much larger clone, so it may be a read error. The chain uses TRBV20-1 and TRBJ2-1; D is unresolved. Germline V gives CDR1 DFQATT, CDR2 SNEGSKA (reference sequence). The V gene lost 5 bases and the J gene lost 6 bases, with 11 bases spanning the gap. The CDR3 length is 12 residues. The CDR3 reads CSAEPPLNEQFF. Here the CDR3 DNA reads TGCAGTGCTGAACCCCCGCTCAATGAGCAGTTCTTC.

V usage is TRBV15 and J usage is TRBJ2-5; TRBD2 might be the D (6 bases). Germline assignment: CDR1 LNHNV and CDR2 YYDKDF (reference sequence). V gave up 1 base and J gave up 4 bases, with 13 bases separating them. The CDR3 length is 15 residues. Here the CDR3 DNA reads TGTGCCACCAGCAGAGTGGGCGGGATTATAGAGACCCAGTACTTC. It specifies CATSRVGGIIETQYF.

Ten or more counts support this clonotype. This rearrangement joins TRBV6-1 to TRBJ2-5, with 7 bases that match TRBD1. CDR3 length: 14 residues. Germline trimming cut 6 bases from V and 5 bases from J; bases unmatched to any gene: 9. CDR1 and CDR2 from the germline V gene are MNHNS and SASEGT. The CDR3 is CASSFSGGSETQYF. The CDR3 coding sequence is TGTGCCAGCAGCTTTTCAGGGGGATCGGAGACCCAGTACTTC.

This clonotype was counted a few times. V and J are TRBV6-2 or TRBV6-3 and TRBJ1-5; TRBD1 is a possible D gene (6 bases). CDR1 and CDR2 (germline): MNHEY, SVGEGT. Trimming cost V 4 bases and J 6 bases, with 16 bases left between them. The CDR3 consists of 15 residues. DNA of the CDR3: TGTGCCAGCAGTTCCCCGAGGGGGGCCCCTCAGCCCCAGCATTTT. This gives the protein CASSSPRGAPQPQHF.

This clonotype was seen ten or more times. The J gene is TRBJ2-2, the V gene TRBV7-2, with 12 bases fitting TRBD2. From germline, CDR1 is SGHTA and CDR2 FQGNSA. The CDR3 runs to 17 residues. Trimming took 5 bases from V and 4 from J; bases not matched to a gene: 8. CDR3 DNA sequence: TGTGCCAGCAGCCTCAGGACTAGCGGGATAGGCACCGGGGAGCTGTTTTTT. Its protein is CASSLRTSGIGTGELFF.

This clonotype was counted many times. The V gene is TRBV20-1, the J gene TRBJ2-5; unclear D gene. Trimming stripped 1 base from V and 4 bases from J, with 7 bases between. The V gene's germline CDR1 is DFQATT and CDR2 SNEGSKA (reference sequence). The CDR3 consists of 12 residues. CDR3 in amino acids: CSARGTGETQYF. CDR3 DNA sequence: TGCAGTGCTAGAGGAACGGGAGAGACCCAGTACTTC.

The chain uses TRBV9 and TRBJ1-1, with no clear D. Germline V lookup: CDR1 SGDLS, CDR2 YYNGEE. Trimming removed 3 bases at V and 0 bases at J, with 12 bases between. CDR3 length: 15 amino acids. In nucleotides, the CDR3 is TGTGCCAGCAGCGCCCGTGTAGGGTTGAACACTGAAGCTTTCTTT. The encoded protein is CASSARVGLNTEAFF. Supplemented by reference TRBV9 and TRBJ1-1, the full variable domain reads DSGVTQTPKHLITATGQRVTLRCSPRSGDLSVYWYQQSLDQGLQFLIQYYNGEERAKGNILERFSAQQFPDLHSELNLSSLELGDSALYFCASSARVGLNTEAFFGQGTRLTVV.

This clonotype was recorded a few times. This chain joins TRBV3-1 and TRBJ2-5, with 7 nucleotides matching TRBD2. The CDR3 contains 15 residues. V lost 0 bases, J lost 6 bases, and 7 bases stayed unmatched. Germline V gene sequence: CDR1 LGHDT, CDR2 YNNKEL (reference sequence). The CDR3 DNA reads TGTGCCAGCAGCCAAGACCGACTAGCCCGGCAGACCCAGTACTTC. Translation gives CASSQDRLARQTQYF.

This sequence joins TRBV20-1 and TRBJ2-7, with TRBD1 identical over 9 bases. Germline lookup yields CDR1 DFQATT and CDR2 SNEGSKA (reference sequence). This CDR3 spans 16 amino acids. The J segment lost 6 bases and the V segment lost 6 bases, leaving 18 bases of the junction unmatched. In DNA, the CDR3 is TGCAGTGCCCGGACAGGGGTCCCACTGTGGGGGTTCGAGCAGTACTTC. Its protein is CSARTGVPLWGFEQYF.